Listed below are T cell receptor beta chains from one sample, sequenced in a study of identical twins. TCRdb reprocessed the 5' RACE reads via MiXCR and lists one record per CDR3 protein. Of hundreds of thousands of distinct CDR3 sequences listed, less than 25% are singletons. These data also formed part of another study, on T cells expressing NK-cell markers.

The sample consisted of PBMCs. These TCRs come from a woman younger than 35 in good health. Each CDR3 is given with its conserved first and last residue. D genes are given only for firm matches. The size field is filled for only some rows; it gives once, few, many or a size class.

J	D	V	size	length	CDR3	DNA
TRBJ1-1	TRBD1	TRBV27	few	13	CASLGTGGTEAFF	TGTGCCAGCCTCGGGACAGGGGGCACTGAAGCTTTCTTT
TRBJ2-7	NA	TRBV7-9	few	15	CASSSSGAQAYEQYF	TGTGCCAGCAGCTCGTCGGGAGCCCAGGCCTACGAGCAGTACTTC
TRBJ2-5	TRBD1	TRBV5-1	NA	15	CASSSGQGDQETQYF	TGCGCCAGCAGCTCCGGACAGGGGGATCAAGAGACCCAGTACTTC
TRBJ2-3	NA	TRBV6-2/TRBV6-3	NA	11	CASSSTGTQYF	TGTGCCAGCAGTTCGACTGGTACGCAGTATTTT
TRBJ2-7	TRBD2	TRBV20-1	NA	13	CSASSGLADEQYF	TGCAGTGCTAGTTCGGGACTAGCGGACGAGCAGTACTTC
TRBJ2-3	TRBD2	TRBV20-1	many	14	CSASLAGNTDTQYF	TGCAGTGCGTCACTAGCGGGGAACACAGATACGCAGTATTTT
TRBJ1-2	TRBD1	TRBV6-1	few	13	CASRTGFLAGYTF	TGTGCCAGCAGGACAGGGTTCTTGGCTGGCTACACCTTC
TRBJ2-7	TRBD1	TRBV7-2	few	14	CASSYTGGNYEQYF	TGTGCCAGCAGCTATACAGGGGGGAACTACGAGCAGTACTTC
TRBJ2-3	TRBD2	TRBV20-1	few	14	CSARTSGKADTQYF	TGCAGTGCCCGGACTAGCGGGAAAGCAGATACGCAGTATTTT
TRBJ2-2	TRBD2	TRBV7-9	NA	14	CASSASLAGGELFF	TGTGCCAGCAGCGCCTCACTAGCGGGCGGGGAGCTGTTTTTT
TRBJ2-2	NA	TRBV7-8	NA	16	CASSRQNTKYTGELFF	TGTGCCAGCAGCCGACAAAACACGAAGTACACCGGGGAGCTGTTTTTT
TRBJ2-3	NA	TRBV6-2/TRBV6-3	NA	13	CASSGGQTDTQYF	TGTGCCAGCAGTGGTGGTCAAACAGATACGCAGTATTTT
TRBJ2-1	TRBD2	TRBV6-5	few	16	CASSYSSSGRNNEQFF	TGTGCCAGCAGTTACTCGTCTAGCGGGAGAAACAATGAGCAGTTCTTC
TRBJ2-7	TRBD2	TRBV12-3/TRBV12-4	NA	12	CASSFRGGEQYF	TGTGCCAGCAGTTTTCGCGGGGGCGAGCAGTACTTC
TRBJ2-7	NA	TRBV14	few	15	CASSQVSGFGYEQYF	TGTGCCAGCAGCCAAGTCTCCGGGTTTGGCTACGAGCAGTACTTC
TRBJ2-5	NA	TRBV20-1	few	11	CSAKSGETQYF	TGCAGTGCCAAAAGCGGGGAGACCCAGTACTTC
TRBJ1-5	NA	TRBV12-3/TRBV12-4	NA	17	CASSIPHIPYSNQPQHF	TGTGCCAGCAGTATCCCACACATCCCGTATAGCAATCAGCCCCAGCATTTT
TRBJ2-7	NA	TRBV18	NA	13	CASSPANSHEQYF	TGTGCCAGCTCACCCGCCAACAGCCACGAGCAGTACTTC
TRBJ1-5	NA	TRBV29-1	NA	13	CSVAADSNQPQHF	TGCAGCGTTGCGGCAGACAGCAATCAGCCCCAGCATTTT
TRBJ2-7	NA	TRBV29-1	few	14	CSAEGFGRSYEQYF	TGCAGCGCCGAAGGGTTTGGGCGGTCCTACGAGCAGTACTTC
TRBJ2-1	NA	TRBV20-1	many	13	CSARDTDDNEQFF	TGCAGTGCTAGAGATACTGACGACAATGAGCAGTTCTTC
TRBJ2-7	NA	TRBV12-3/TRBV12-4	few	12	CASSSFLGEQYF	TGTGCCAGCAGTTCATTTCTGGGCGAGCAGTACTTC
TRBJ2-1	NA	TRBV12-3/TRBV12-4	NA	14	CASSPATGYNEQFF	TGTGCCAGCAGTCCAGCCACTGGGTACAATGAGCAGTTCTTC
TRBJ2-6	NA	TRBV20-1	few	13	CSAALPGANVLTF	TGCAGTGCTGCCCTTCCTGGGGCCAACGTCCTGACTTTC
TRBJ1-4	NA	TRBV20-1	few	13	CSAREVLSEKLFF	TGCAGTGCTAGAGAGGTCCTCTCCGAAAAACTGTTTTTT
TRBJ1-4	NA	TRBV27	many	14	CASSQGIFNEKLFF	TGTGCCAGCAGTCAGGGGATCTTTAATGAAAAACTGTTTTTT
TRBJ2-7	TRBD1	TRBV29-1	few	12	CSVSGQFYEQYF	TGCAGCGTCTCGGGACAGTTCTACGAGCAGTACTTC
TRBJ1-1	NA	TRBV6-5	few	10	CASGGSEAFF	TGTGCCAGCGGAGGATCTGAAGCTTTCTTT
TRBJ1-1	NA	TRBV10-3	once	12	CAISDETEEAFF	TGTGCCATCAGTGATGAGACAGAGGAAGCTTTCTTT
TRBJ2-5	NA	TRBV20-1	NA	12	CSANQGAETQYF	TGCAGTGCTAATCAAGGGGCGGAGACCCAGTACTTC
TRBJ1-2	TRBD1	TRBV15	few	14	CATSSGQGNYGYTF	TGTGCCACCAGCTCTGGACAGGGGAACTATGGCTACACCTTC
TRBJ1-2	NA	TRBV6-5	NA	12	CASSWWRDSYTF	TGTGCCAGCAGTTGGTGGAGGGATAGCTACACCTTC
TRBJ2-2	NA	TRBV12-3/TRBV12-4	NA	15	CASSIDREATGELFF	TGTGCCAGCAGCATCGACAGGGAGGCGACCGGGGAGCTGTTTTTT
TRBJ2-1	TRBD2	TRBV14	few	15	CASSPLAAIYNEQFF	TGTGCCAGCAGCCCACTAGCGGCCATCTACAATGAGCAGTTCTTC
TRBJ2-1	NA	TRBV29-1	NA	15	CSVSNVAASPDEQFF	TGCAGCGTTTCCAATGTAGCGGCGTCCCCAGACGAGCAGTTCTTC
TRBJ2-7	NA	TRBV4-3	NA	14	CASSQARGAYEQYF	TGCGCCAGCAGCCAAGCGAGGGGGGCCTACGAGCAGTACTTC